This TCR beta chain came from a study of blood T cell repertoires in COVID-19. Profiled with immunoSEQ multiplex PCR; TCRdb holds only in-frame clones, not every one. Counted here are about 250,000 clones, around 82% occurring once; the ten biggest clones make up around 6%. The CDR3 loop spans 15 amino acids. V was clipped by 6 bases and J by 6 bases; unmatched bases: 5. Germline lookup yields CDR1 MNHEY and CDR2 SVGAGI. The gene calls are TRBV6-5 and TRBJ2-1, with 13 positions matching TRBD2. Sample: peripheral blood. This receptor was identified in an elderly man with acute or convalescent COVID-19. The CDR3 region has the DNA TGTGCCAGCAGGCCCGGGACTAGCGGGATCAATGAGCAGTTCTTC. Protein sequence: CASRPGTSGINEQFF.